The 23 T cell receptor beta chains listed next were all sequenced from one sample in a study of Ad26.COV2.S vaccination and SARS-CoV-2 variants. Regarding treatment: 15 to 20 received Ad26.COV2.S at low or high dose, single or two shots; several received placebo; per-sample allocation not given. Collection of the samples took place on day 63 after the first injection of vaccine or placebo. Here immunoSEQ multiplex PCR was the method, and the copy in TCRdb shows in-frame clones only, minus some. The data contain around 340,000 clones, 86% of them singletons. Sequenced here: peripheral blood, sampled in a trial of Ad26.COV2.S vaccine versus placebo. The source is a person between 18 and 59 years old who received the Ad26.COV2.S COVID-19 vaccine or a placebo.

V gene TRBV28 combines with J gene TRBJ1-1, with unresolved D. Germline V gives CDR1 MDHEN, CDR2 SYDVKM. The CDR3 contains 15 residues. Trimming removed 3 bases from V and 0 bases from J, with 11 bases in between. CDR3 sequence: CASSLRRQVNTEAFF. The CDR3 bases are TGTGCCAGCAGTTTGCGTCGGCAGGTGAACACTGAAGCTTTCTTT.

The chain uses TRBV28 and TRBJ1-5; tentatively, D is TRBD1 (5 bases). The germline CDR1 and CDR2 sequences are MDHEN and SYDVKM. The CDR3 runs 14 residues. With 4 bases removed from V and 7 bases from J, the gap between germline ends came to 14 bases. CDR3 amino acids: CASSYPGRAQPQHF. Written as DNA, the CDR3 is TGTGCCAGCAGTTACCCCGGCAGGGCACAGCCCCAGCATTTT.

This clone is a singleton in its sample. The rearrangement links TRBV5-1 to TRBJ1-1; D unresolved. V lost 0 bases to trimming and J lost 7 bases, with 19 bases between them. CDR3 length equals 16 residues. Germline values: CDR1 SGHRS, CDR2 YFSETQ. DNA of the CDR3: TGCGCCAGCAGCTTGGATCCCCAACGGCCCTCGAGTGAAGCTTTCTTT. Translating it yields CASSLDPQRPSSEAFF.

The rearrangement joins TRBV3-1 (or the pseudogene TRBV3-2) to TRBJ1-2; no definite D call. Germline values: CDR1 LGHDT, CDR2 YNNKEL (reference sequence). The CDR3 sequence is 15 residues long. The V gene lost 0 bases and the J gene lost 2 bases, with 10 bases spanning the gap. CDR3 sequence: CASSQESVSNYGYTF. The DNA of the CDR3 is TGTGCCAGCAGCCAAGAATCGGTATCAAACTATGGCTACACCTTC.

The V call is TRBV28, the J call TRBJ1-4, with TRBD1 matching 7 bases. CDR3 length equals 17 residues. Unmatched junction bases numbered 18, after V lost 6 bases and J lost 8 bases. Germline lookup yields CDR1 MDHEN and CDR2 SYDVKM. CDR3 nucleotide sequence: TGTGCCAGCAGCACCTCCCTCGGGGCCAGGGGGGGAGAAAAACTGTTTTTT. Translation: CASSTSLGARGGEKLFF. The variable domain in full, completed from reference TRBV28 and TRBJ1-4, reads DVKVTQSSRYLVKRTGEKVFLECVQDMDHENMFWYRQDPGLGLRLIYFSYDVKMKEKGDIPEGYSVSREKKERFSLILESASTNQTSMYLCASSTSLGARGGEKLFFGSGTQLSVL.

The chain recombines TRBV4-1 with TRBJ2-7, with D unresolved. The CDR3 is 16 residues long. The germline V gene encodes CDR1 MGHRA and CDR2 YSYEKL. V was trimmed by 3 bases and J by 1 base, leaving 16 bases between them. CDR3 bases: TGCGCCAGCAGCCAGGCCCCTGGGCAGAAATCCTACGAGCAGTACTTC. Protein product: CASSQAPGQKSYEQYF.

J is TRBJ1-5 and V is TRBV28; D possibly corresponds to TRBD1 (5 bases). V lost 4 bases and J 2 bases, leaving 12 bases between the germline ends. Germline CDR1 is MDHEN and CDR2 is SYDVKM. The CDR3 covers 15 residues. The CDR3 nucleotides read TGTGCCAGCAGTTCCTCAGGGTCGGGCAATCAGCCCCAGCATTTT. Amino acids: CASSSSGSGNQPQHF.

The chain combines TRBV30 with TRBJ2-7; 7 nucleotides line up with TRBD2. With 0 bases clipped from V and 5 bases from J, the junction kept 7 bases outside the gene matches. This CDR3 region has 14 residues. CDR1 is GTSNPN, CDR2 SVGIG, per germline (reference sequence). The CDR3 region has the DNA TGTGCCTGGAGTGTAGGCGGGAGTAAGAACGAGCAGTACTTC. Translating it yields CAWSVGGSKNEQYF.

V and J are TRBV5-1 and TRBJ1-2; 7 bases are a match to TRBD1. Germline CDR1 SGHRS, CDR2 YFSETQ. V dropped 5 bases and J dropped 6; count of bases not matched to a gene: 10. This CDR3 is 14 amino acids long. The CDR3 spells CASSHVQGRNGYTF. In nucleotides, the CDR3 is TGCGCCAGCAGTCACGTACAGGGGCGGAATGGCTACACCTTC.

The V and J genes are TRBV3-1 (or the pseudogene TRBV3-2) and TRBJ2-1; 12 bases match TRBD2. The CDR3 sequence is 19 residues long. CDR1 is LGHDT, CDR2 YNNKEL, per germline (reference sequence). With V trimmed by 0 bases and J by 6 bases, 12 bases remained unmatched. CDR3 in amino acids: CASSQEGRTSGTLSNEQFF. Written as DNA, the CDR3 is TGTGCCAGCAGCCAAGAAGGTAGGACTAGCGGGACCCTAAGCAATGAGCAGTTCTTC.

The chain couples TRBV29-1 to TRBJ2-1, with 8 bases aligning to TRBD2. The germline CDR1 and CDR2 sequences are SQVTM and ANQGSEA. Trimming cost V 2 bases and J 0 bases; bases outside gene matches: 15. The CDR3 contains 19 residues. The CDR3: CSVESYDGRARGSYNEQFF. In nucleotides, the CDR3 is TGCAGCGTTGAAAGTTACGACGGGAGGGCTCGTGGCTCCTACAATGAGCAGTTCTTC.

This chain connects TRBV5-6 to TRBJ2-1, with 15 bases matching TRBD2. J was trimmed by 4 bases and V by 4 bases; bases with no gene match: 0. The CDR3 runs 15 residues. Germline loops: CDR1 SGHDT, CDR2 YYEEEE. Written as DNA, the CDR3 is TGTGCCAGCAGCGGACTAGCGGGGGGGTACAATGAGCAGTTCTTC. Encoded protein: CASSGLAGGYNEQFF.

The V gene is TRBV7-9, the J gene TRBJ2-5; a weak D match, TRBD2 (5 bases). The germline gives CDR1 SEHNR, CDR2 FQNEAQ (reference sequence). V was cut by 5 bases and J by 5 bases, with 12 bases left in between. The CDR3 has 13 residues. The CDR3 coding sequence is TGTGCCAGCAGCCTCGGACCGGGGGAGACCCAGTACTTC. It specifies CASSLGPGETQYF.

The chain is built from TRBV11-3 and TRBJ2-7; a possible D gene is TRBD2 (6 bases). The V and J ends lost 1 base and 3 bases respectively, with 13 bases between them. Germline CDR1 reads SGHNT; CDR2 reads YENEEA. The CDR3 is 15 amino acids. CDR3 nucleotides: TGTGCCAGCAGCTTAGGTTCGGGAGCAAACTACGAGCAGTACTTC. It codes for CASSLGSGANYEQYF.

The chain joins TRBV10-3 to TRBJ1-2; 11 bases are shared with TRBD1. This CDR3 region has 13 residues. CDR1 is ENHRY, CDR2 SYGVKD, per germline. After removal of 10 bases from V and 5 bases from J, the junction contained 6 bases not matched to a gene. The CDR3 is CATGQGARYGYTF. DNA for the CDR3: TGTGCCACAGGACAGGGGGCACGGTATGGCTACACCTTC.

This sequence joins TRBV30 and TRBJ1-5; 10 bases are shared with TRBD1. The germline V gene encodes CDR1 GTSNPN and CDR2 SVGIG (reference sequence). The CDR3 length is 17 residues. The V and J ends lost 3 bases and 0 bases, in that order; junction bases with no gene match: 8. CDR3 DNA: TGTGCCTGGAGCCGGGACAGGGGAGTTGATAGCAATCAGCCCCAGCATTTT. It codes for CAWSRDRGVDSNQPQHF.

The V and J genes are TRBV4-1 and TRBJ2-1, with 10 bases identical to TRBD2. The CDR3 is 16 residues long. With 4 bases clipped from V and 3 bases from J, the junction kept 6 bases outside the gene matches. In germline, CDR1 is MGHRA, CDR2 YSYEKL. DNA for the CDR3: TGCGCCAGCAGCCTAATACTAGCGGGATTCTACAATGAGCAGTTCTTC. It translates to CASSLILAGFYNEQFF.

On this clone itself: The junction departs from germline at one end; a sequencing error may be responsible. This chain uses TRBV10-1 with TRBJ1-1; D ambiguous. Germline CDR1 is WNHNN and CDR2 is SYGVQD (reference sequence). This CDR3 has 14 amino acids. The CDR3 DNA is TGCGCCGGCAGAGAACGGAGGATGAACACTGAAGCTTTCTTT. Translated: CAGRERRMNTEAFF.

This clone showed up just a few times. The sample contains more than one DNA sequence encoding this CDR3. This CDR3 is CASSLGQGNTEAFF. The CDR3 region has the DNA TGTGCCAGCTCACTTGGACAGGGGAACACTGAAGCTTTCTTT. The rearrangement uses TRBV18 and TRBJ1-1; 8 nucleotides line up with TRBD1. The CDR3 has 14 residues. Germline V gene sequence: CDR1 KGHSH, CDR2 LQKENI. Unmatched junction bases numbered 2, after V lost 4 bases and J lost 1 base.

The chain joins TRBV5-1 to TRBJ2-1, with 7 bases that match TRBD2. V shed 4 bases and J 9 bases; nucleotides not matched to a gene: 10. The CDR3 contains 14 residues. Germline CDR1 SGHRS, CDR2 YFSETQ. The CDR3 reads CASSGRAGEGEQFF. CDR3 DNA: TGCGCCAGCAGCGGGAGGGCGGGAGAGGGTGAGCAGTTCTTC.

The chain has TRBV5-1 and TRBJ1-1; a weak D match, TRBD1 (6 bases). Per germline, CDR1 SGHRS and CDR2 YFSETQ. V was cut by 0 bases and J by 0 bases, with 9 bases left in between. The CDR3 extends over 15 amino acids. In nucleotides, the CDR3 is TGCGCCAGCAGCTTGGATGGGGGCATGAACACTGAAGCTTTCTTT. This encodes CASSLDGGMNTEAFF.

The V gene is TRBV7-2, the J gene TRBJ2-1; D is tentatively TRBD1 or TRBD2 (5 bases each). Germline CDR1 reads SGHTA; CDR2 reads FQGNSA. The V end lost 4 bases, the J end lost 2 bases, and 15 bases lay between the germline ends. This CDR3 is built from 16 residues. CDR3 sequence reads: CASSSLSGAAYNEQFF. CDR3 sequence (DNA): TGTGCCAGCAGCTCCCTCTCCGGGGCTGCCTACAATGAGCAGTTCTTC.

The rearrangement joins TRBV28 to TRBJ2-7; no reliable D call. This CDR3 region has 13 residues. Trimming took 2 bases from V and 7 from J, leaving 12 bases between them. Per the germline V gene, CDR1 is MDHEN and CDR2 is SYDVKM. Written as DNA, the CDR3 is TGTGCCAGCAGTTTAGGGCCCCCCCCGGAGCAGTACTTC. Protein: CASSLGPPPEQYF.